This TCR beta chain was retrieved from a study of regulatory T cells in long-lasting Graves disease. The authors built TCR beta libraries using iRepertoire HTBI primers and Arm-PCR of CDR3 regions. TCRdb independently ran MiXCR on the multiplex PCR reads; one entry per CDR3 protein. The data hold 350,000 to 500,000 distinct CDR3 sequences, with about 17% observed a single time. Time point specified: newly diagnosed GD, antithyroid drugs for less than 3 months. Extracted PBMC RNA gave rise to the TCR library. Peripheral blood, nine milliliters of it, was drawn into EDTA tubes. Germline V gene sequence: CDR1 SEHNR, CDR2 FQNEAQ (reference sequence). The CDR3 covers 13 residues. V was shortened by 4 bases and J by 10 bases, with 14 bases between the two germline ends. This clonotype was seen only once. These data also formed part of another study, on T cells in Graves' hyperthyroidism and ophthalmopathy. As that report states: Not enrolled were patients with uncontrolled infection, other autoimmune disease, pregnancy or lactation.

The clonotype originates from a woman aged 18-29 years with Graves disease. This chain uses TRBV7-9 with TRBJ2-1, with D maybe TRBD2 (6 bases). Sequenced here: peripheral blood mononuclear cells (PBMCs), sampled at new diagnosis, from a patient treated with antithyroid drugs. CDR3 bases: TGTGCCAGCAGCTCGGGACTCCGCGGGGAGCAGTTCTTC. It encodes CASSSGLRGEQFF.